A single sample is the source of the 30 T cell receptor beta chains below, sequenced in a study of identical twins (dated by TCRdb to about 2016). Receptors were amplified or captured by 5' RACE. Reads for this sample came from an Illumina HiSeq 2000. The raw public data were reprocessed by TCRdb itself: fastp quality trimming at Q25, MiXCR clonotype calling, in-frame beta chains only. Rows are unified per CDR3 protein, each entry keeping the most common DNA and genes. Here the sample has hundreds of thousands of distinct CDR3 sequences; less than 25% occur a single time. The top ten constitute roughly 4% of the sample. The same specimen was also included in a second study, on T cells expressing NK-cell markers.

The sample taken for sequencing was PBMCs. These receptors came from a woman younger than 35 in good health.

V is TRBV6-1 and J is TRBJ2-2; TRBD2 aligns across 10 bases. The germline V gene encodes CDR1 MNHNS and CDR2 SASEGT. The J segment lost 6 bases and the V segment lost 4 bases, leaving 5 bases of the junction unmatched. The CDR3 covers 15 residues. CDR3 region: CASSALAGVAGELFF. CDR3 DNA: TGTGCCAGCAGTGCCCTAGCGGGAGTGGCCGGGGAGCTGTTTTTT.

The J gene is TRBJ2-6, the V gene TRBV6-5, with D uncertain. Trimming removed 2 bases at V and 2 bases at J, with 7 bases between. Germline V gene sequence: CDR1 MNHEY, CDR2 SVGAGI. This CDR3 is built from 15 residues. This CDR3 is CASSYRWTGANVLTF. The CDR3 nucleotides read TGTGCCAGCAGTTACCGGTGGACTGGGGCCAACGTCCTGACTTTC.

This clonotype was seen only a few times. The chain joins TRBV25-1 to TRBJ2-3, with 10 bases fitting TRBD2. The CDR3 contains 14 residues. Germline CDR1 MGHDK, CDR2 SYGVNS. CDR3 DNA sequence: TGTGCTTCTGTGGGACTAGCGAGCACAGATACGCAGTATTTT. It specifies CASVGLASTDTQYF.

This clonotype has just a few counts. V and J are TRBV5-1 and TRBJ2-7; 10 positions agree with TRBD2. The trim removed 4 bases at V and 1 base at J, leaving 8 bases unmatched. CDR3 length: 16 amino acids. Germline lookup yields CDR1 SGHRS and CDR2 YFSETQ. The CDR3 protein is CASSDILAGLSYEQYF. CDR3 nucleotide sequence: TGCGCCAGCAGCGATATACTAGCGGGATTGTCCTACGAGCAGTACTTC.

This clonotype occurred a few times. The chain recombines TRBV2 with TRBJ1-5; TRBD1 is a possible D gene (5 bases). The V gene lost 1 base and the J gene lost 2 bases, with 9 bases spanning the gap. The germline V gene encodes CDR1 SNHLY and CDR2 FYNNEI. The CDR3 runs 15 residues. For the CDR3, the DNA is TGTGCCAGCAGTGAAGGGGGGTATCGCAATCAGCCCCAGCATTTT. This gives the protein CASSEGGYRNQPQHF.

This clonotype was seen a handful of times. V gene TRBV28 combines with J gene TRBJ1-2; D is uncertain. The germline CDR1 and CDR2 sequences are MDHEN and SYDVKM. Deletions cut 5 bases from V and 4 bases from J, with 5 bases between. This CDR3 is built from 11 residues. The CDR3 sequence is CASSEIYGYTF. The CDR3 nucleotides read TGTGCCAGCAGTGAAATCTATGGCTACACCTTC.

This clonotype has more than one count but fewer than ten. The chain joins TRBV20-1 to TRBJ1-4, with a weak D call TRBD1 (6 bases). The CDR3 totals 14 residues. V shed 5 bases and J shed 7 bases, with 17 bases lying between them. Germline V gene sequence: CDR1 DFQATT, CDR2 SNEGSKA (reference sequence). The CDR3 reads CSAPRGPRGEKLFF. CDR3 sequence (DNA): TGCAGTGCTCCCAGGGGTCCAAGGGGTGAAAAACTGTTTTTT.

There are a few counts of this clonotype. The V and J genes are TRBV6-5 and TRBJ2-1, with TRBD2 matching over 9 bases. The junction had 6 bases not matched to a gene; V was cut back by 2 bases and J by 7 bases. From germline, CDR1 is MNHEY and CDR2 SVGAGI. The CDR3 is 15 residues long. The CDR3 protein is CASSYVGGLANEQFF. The CDR3 nucleotides are TGTGCCAGCAGTTACGTCGGAGGACTAGCGAATGAGCAGTTCTTC.

V and J are TRBV20-1 and TRBJ2-1; 7 bases are shared with TRBD2. Trimming cost V 3 bases and J 9 bases; bases outside gene matches: 11. The germline gives CDR1 DFQATT, CDR2 SNEGSKA (reference sequence). The CDR3 is 14 residues long. The CDR3 coding sequence is TGCAGTGCTAGTCCAGCGGGACGGAGAACTGAGCAGTTCTTC. This codes for CSASPAGRRTEQFF.

Only a few counts were recorded for this clonotype. The chain carries TRBV20-1 and TRBJ2-5, with 7 bases that match TRBD1. The CDR3 covers 15 residues. CDR1 DFQATT and CDR2 SNEGSKA come from the germline V gene (reference sequence). V shed 3 bases and J 0 bases; nucleotides not matched to a gene: 7. CDR3 nucleotides: TGCAGTGCTAGGCACCCCGGGACAGACCAAGAGACCCAGTACTTC. It codes for CSARHPGTDQETQYF.

The chain employs TRBV6-1 and TRBJ1-1, with D uncertain. The V end was cut by 7 bases, the J end by 2 bases, with 14 bases between. The length of the CDR3 is 14 residues. The V gene's germline CDR1 is MNHNS and CDR2 SASEGT. The CDR3 DNA reads TGTGCCAGCACCCCAGAAGGCCGCAACACTGAAGCTTTCTTT. Translated: CASTPEGRNTEAFF.

Only a few counts were recorded for this clonotype. The chain couples TRBV19 to TRBJ1-4; D gene ambiguous. Trimming shortened V by 6 bases and J by 10 bases, and 15 bases separated the two germline ends. The CDR3 length is 13 residues. Germline CDR1 reads LNHDA; CDR2 reads SQIVND (reference sequence). The CDR3 nucleotides are TGTGCCAGTAGCCGAGGACCCGGAGGAAAACTGTTTTTT. It encodes CASSRGPGGKLFF.

The chain carries TRBV19 and TRBJ2-7, with D maybe TRBD2 (5 bases). The V end was cut by 1 base, the J end by 7 bases, with 20 bases between. This CDR3 has 16 residues. CDR1 and CDR2 from the germline V gene are LNHDA and SQIVND (reference sequence). CDR3 DNA: TGTGCCAGTAGTATAGGACCGGACGGACTCCTAAGGGAGCAGTACTTC. Its protein is CASSIGPDGLLREQYF.

The chain is built from TRBV6-1 and TRBJ2-1, with D possibly TRBD1 on 6 matching bases. The CDR3 runs 14 residues. Germline CDR1 reads MNHNS; CDR2 reads SASEGT. Trimming shortened V by 7 bases and J by 4 bases, and 14 bases separated the two germline ends. CDR3 in amino acids: CASKVEQGYNEQFF. DNA for the CDR3: TGTGCCAGCAAGGTGGAACAGGGTTACAATGAGCAGTTCTTC.

This clonotype was picked up a small number of times. V and J are TRBV7-9 and TRBJ2-7; D possibly matches TRBD1 or TRBD2 (5 bases each). Trimming stripped 6 bases from V and 5 bases from J, with 23 bases between. From germline, CDR1 is SEHNR and CDR2 FQNEAQ (reference sequence). The length of the CDR3 is 16 residues. CDR3 coding DNA: TGTGCCAGCAGACGAGGGGCCGACGGAGGTCAGGACGAGCAGTACTTC. It is translated as CASRRGADGGQDEQYF.

A few counts support this clonotype. The chain is built from TRBV7-6 and TRBJ1-3; 7 nucleotides agree with TRBD1. This CDR3 comprises 13 residues. In germline, CDR1 is SGHVS, CDR2 FNYEAQ. The junction had 9 bases not matched to a gene; V was cut back by 5 bases and J by 11 bases. The CDR3 loop reads CASSMGTAESIYF. The CDR3 DNA is TGTGCCAGCAGCATGGGGACAGCGGAGTCCATATATTTT.

This clonotype was found a few times. J is TRBJ2-3 and V is TRBV18; the D is unclear. V lost 3 bases and J 5 bases, leaving 12 bases between the germline ends. This CDR3 comprises 14 residues. The germline gives CDR1 KGHSH, CDR2 LQKENI. The CDR3 is CASSPLLSGDTQYF. The DNA for the CDR3 is TGTGCCAGCTCACCCCTCCTCTCGGGAGATACGCAGTATTTT.

This clonotype was observed many times. The J gene is TRBJ2-3, the V gene TRBV2; 10 bases are shared with TRBD2. From germline, CDR1 is SNHLY and CDR2 FYNNEI. CDR3 size: 19 residues. V shed 7 bases and J 3 bases; nucleotides not matched to a gene: 19. In DNA form, the CDR3 reads TGTGCCAGCAAGAGAGCGGGAGGGCCGGCGCTGAGGGGAACAGATACGCAGTATTTT. This codes for CASKRAGGPALRGTDTQYF.

CDR3: CASTAAGAPGYF. CDR3 DNA sequence: TGCGCCAGCACTGCAGCGGGGGCCCCAGGATACTTC. V is TRBV10-2 and J is TRBJ2-7; 8 bases match TRBD2. The V segment lost 7 bases and the J segment 13 bases; nucleotides outside the gene matches: 12. CDR1 is WSHSY and CDR2 is SAAADI in the germline V gene. The CDR3 consists of 12 residues.

This clonotype turned up a few times. The CDR3 nucleotides are TGCGCCAGCAGCCCCACGACAGCCTCCTACGAGCAGTACTTC. It encodes CASSPTTASYEQYF. The V gene is TRBV5-1, the J gene TRBJ2-7; tentatively, D is TRBD1 (5 bases). CDR1 and CDR2 (germline): SGHRS, YFSETQ. The ends were cut back, 4 bases at V and 0 bases at J, with 11 bases in the middle. The CDR3 has 14 amino acids.

CDR3 protein: CATQGDSSEQFF. CDR3 coding DNA: TGTGCCACCCAGGGGGACTCTAGTGAGCAGTTCTTC. This chain uses TRBV27 with TRBJ2-1; perhaps TRBD1 as D (7 bases). CDR1 is MNHEY and CDR2 is SMNVEV in the germline V gene (reference sequence). V gave up 10 bases and J gave up 9 bases, with 16 bases separating them. This CDR3 is built from 12 residues.

The gene calls are TRBV12-3 or TRBV12-4 and TRBJ1-5; the match to TRBD1 covers 7 bases. CDR3 size: 15 residues. Unmatched junction bases numbered 7, after V lost 5 bases and J lost 3 bases. CDR3 region: CASSRTDRVNQPQHF. CDR3 in DNA: TGTGCCAGCAGTAGAACCGACAGGGTCAATCAGCCCCAGCATTTT.

The chain uses TRBV3-1 and TRBJ2-1; unclear D gene. The CDR3 extends over 12 amino acids. Trimming shortened V by 5 bases and J by 6 bases, and 8 bases separated the two germline ends. Germline assignment: CDR1 LGHDT and CDR2 YNNKEL (reference sequence). CDR3 amino acids: CASSAPGNEQFF. The CDR3 DNA sequence: TGTGCCAGCAGCGCGCCGGGCAATGAGCAGTTCTTC.

The gene calls are TRBV9 and TRBJ1-1, with D unclear. Trimming removed 2 bases from V and 3 bases from J, with 8 bases in between. The CDR3 contains 13 residues. Germline V CDR1 and CDR2: SGDLS, YYNGEE. The CDR3 DNA reads TGTGCCAGCAGCGTCATTGGGGACACTGAAGCTTTCTTT. Protein product: CASSVIGDTEAFF.

This clonotype was seen a handful of times. The V call is TRBV29-1, the J call TRBJ2-1; 7 bases line up with TRBD1. Germline CDR1 SQVTM, CDR2 ANQGSEA. This CDR3 has 12 residues. Trimming cost V 6 bases and J 7 bases; bases outside gene matches: 6. The CDR3 sequence: CSVSDRKNEQFF. DNA of the CDR3: TGCAGCGTGTCGGACAGGAAAAATGAGCAGTTCTTC.

The chain employs TRBV12-3 or TRBV12-4 and TRBJ1-5, with D unclear. The CDR3 length is 15 residues. V was pared by 3 bases and J by 0 bases, with 9 bases between. DNA of the CDR3: TGTGCCAGCAGTTTCTTGGAATATAGCAATCAGCCCCAGCATTTT. Translated, it gives CASSFLEYSNQPQHF.

This clonotype appeared a few times. The gene calls are TRBV5-1 and TRBJ1-1, with 7 positions matching TRBD1. Trimming removed 7 bases from V and 11 bases from J; junction bases left unmatched: 11. The CDR3 covers 12 residues. Germline V gene data show CDR1 as SGHRS and CDR2 as YFSETQ. The CDR3 here is CASSERTGEAFF. The CDR3 DNA reads as TGCGCCAGCTCCGAAAGAACAGGGGAGGCTTTCTTT.

The CDR3 DNA reads as TGTGCCAGCTCACCACCTCAGGGGCGCCAAGAGACCCAGTACTTC. Encoded protein: CASSPPQGRQETQYF. The chain recombines TRBV18 with TRBJ2-5; D is possibly TRBD1 (6 bases). The V end was cut by 0 bases, the J end by 1 base, with 9 bases between. The CDR3 spans 15 residues. The V gene's germline CDR1 is KGHSH and CDR2 LQKENI.

This clonotype was counted a few times. The chain couples TRBV12-3 or TRBV12-4 to TRBJ1-2; D is unresolved. The CDR3 length is 14 residues. V was clipped by 5 bases and J by 4 bases, with 14 bases between them. The CDR3 loop is CASSRRDMAYGYTF. DNA of the CDR3: TGTGCCAGCAGTCGGAGGGATATGGCCTATGGCTACACCTTC.

The J gene is TRBJ2-1, the V gene TRBV5-1, with 10 bases aligning to TRBD2. Germline V lookup: CDR1 SGHRS, CDR2 YFSETQ. V lost 8 bases to trimming and J lost 6 bases; unmatched junction nucleotides: 11. This CDR3 is built from 15 residues. For the CDR3, the DNA is TGCGCCAGTGGAGCCGGGACTAGCGATGTCAATGAGCAGTTCTTC. Translating gives CASGAGTSDVNEQFF.